This TCR beta chain appears in the sequencing data of a study of blood T cell repertoires in COVID-19. Study-level information: The United States, Italy and Spain supplied acute and convalescent COVID-19 samples. The analysed material was cDNA or gDNA that came from T cells, B-cell-depleted T cells, or PBMCs.

In the source study's methods: Reference gene primer amplification gave nucleated cell count estimates. Some clones are missing from TCRdb's copy, which holds only in-frame ones; the method was immunoSEQ multiplex PCR. D and trimming come from the DNA, and the V and J calls and clone size come from that table. Altogether 100,000 to 150,000 clones are present, approximately 80% being singletons, with the ten largest covering approximately 8.7%. Germline CDR1 SNHLY, CDR2 FYNNEI. This CDR3 has 13 residues. V lost 10 bases and J 4 bases, leaving 16 bases between the germline ends. This sequence joins TRBV2 and TRBJ1-2; weak D call: TRBD1 (6 bases). The sample comprised peripheral blood. This clonotype was sampled from a man aged 35-49 years with active or convalescent COVID-19. The CDR3 sequence: CATTGSNTYGYTF. The DNA of the CDR3 is TGTGCCACGACAGGTTCTAACACCTATGGCTACACCTTC.